The subject of this entry is one T cell receptor beta chain. The trim removed 6 bases at V and 7 bases at J, leaving 15 bases unmatched. The CDR3 runs 16 residues. CDR1 and CDR2 (germline): MNHEY, SVGEGT. The data stem from a study of control samples from healthy donors and cancer patients. Libraries were prepared by immunoSEQ multiplex PCR; TCRdb keeps only in-frame clonotypes and omits some of them. The data contain hundreds of thousands of clones, around 90% of them seen just once; the ten biggest clones take up about 6.3%. This rearrangement joins TRBV6-2 or TRBV6-3 to TRBJ2-1, with 7 bases aligning to TRBD2. The TCR originated in a man in his forties or fifties with head and neck cancer. Sequenced material: PBMCs. The CDR3: CASSPVGAGFPNEQFF. DNA of the CDR3: TGTGCCAGCAGCCCCGTAGGAGCGGGGTTTCCGAATGAGCAGTTCTTC.